Presented here are 15 T cell receptor beta chains from one specimen sequenced in a study of blood T cell repertoires in COVID-19. Repertoires were generated with immunoSEQ multiplex PCR, while TCRdb's copy carries only in-frame clones and drops some. The sample has around 25,000 clones; around 86% are singletons. The sequencing input was peripheral blood. The receptors derive from an older man with acute or convalescent COVID-19.

V and J are TRBV30 and TRBJ1-2; tentative D call: TRBD1 (5 bases). CDR1 and CDR2 from the germline V gene are GTSNPN and SVGIG (reference sequence). The V end was cut by 2 bases, the J end by 0 bases, with 13 bases between. This CDR3 has 15 residues. CDR3 sequence: CAWSPRALANYGYTF. The CDR3 nucleotides read TGTGCCTGGAGTCCCAGGGCTTTAGCTAACTATGGCTACACCTTC.

The chain has TRBV21-1 and TRBJ1-2. TRBV21-1 constitutes a pseudogene. The CDR3 extends over 14 amino acids. The CDR3 region is CASGTLRGNYGYTF. The CDR3 DNA reads as TGTGCCAGCGGAACTCTCAGAGGGAACTATGGCTACACCTTC.

This clone was found once. The rearrangement joins TRBV5-1 to TRBJ2-7; weak D call: TRBD1 (6 bases). Germline lookup yields CDR1 SGHRS and CDR2 YFSETQ. V was pared by 4 bases and J by 4 bases, with 9 bases between. There are 12 residues in the CDR3. Here the CDR3 reads CASSQTGYEQYF. CDR3 DNA sequence: TGCGCCAGCAGCCAGACAGGTTACGAGCAGTACTTC.

This clone was counted a few times. V and J are TRBV5-1 and TRBJ2-1; unclear D gene. The CDR3 sequence is 15 residues long. Germline CDR1 is SGHRS and CDR2 is YFSETQ. Between the trimmed V and J ends, which lost 0 bases and 3 bases, there was a span of 10 bases. As DNA, the CDR3 is TGCGCCAGCAGCTTGGCCGGGTTTAGCTACAATGAGCAGTTCTTC. Translated, it gives CASSLAGFSYNEQFF.

The V and J genes are TRBV28 and TRBJ2-7; TRBD2 is a possible D gene (7 bases). Germline assignment: CDR1 MDHEN and CDR2 SYDVKM. The V and J ends lost 7 bases and 5 bases respectively, with 15 bases between them. The CDR3 consists of 13 residues. CDR3 nucleotide sequence: TGTGCCAGCAAATCGGGCGGGGGCGACGAGCAGTACTTC. It specifies CASKSGGGDEQYF.

The chain couples TRBV24-1 to TRBJ2-7; perhaps TRBD1 as D (5 bases). Germline-derived CDR1 and CDR2 are KGHDR and SFDVKD. CDR3 size: 16 residues. The V end was cut by 0 bases, the J end by 3 bases, with 14 bases between. The CDR3 reads CATSDLTGGPSYEQYF. The CDR3 coding sequence is TGTGCCACCAGTGATTTGACAGGCGGTCCGAGCTACGAGCAGTACTTC.

A single count supports this clone. This chain's CDR3 is CASSPPLQNLYNSPLHF. DNA of the CDR3: TGTGCCAGCAGCCCTCCTCTACAGAATCTCTATAATTCACCCCTCCACTTT. The rearrangement uses TRBV11-2 and TRBJ1-6, with unresolved D. In germline, CDR1 is SGHAT, CDR2 FQNNGV. CDR3 size: 17 residues. Trimming pared 5 bases from V and 3 bases from J, leaving 17 bases between.

The gene calls are TRBV7-9 and TRBJ1-6, with D tentatively TRBD1 (6 bases). CDR3 length: 14 residues. The germline CDR1 and CDR2 sequences are SEHNR and FQNEAQ (reference sequence). Between the trimmed V and J ends, which lost 1 base and 6 bases, there was a span of 7 bases. The CDR3 sequence is CASSLGGLNSPLHF. As DNA, the CDR3 is TGTGCCAGCAGCTTAGGGGGGCTTAATTCACCCCTCCACTTT.

The chain has TRBV11-2 and TRBJ2-3, with 8 bases aligning to TRBD2. Per germline, CDR1 SGHAT and CDR2 FQNNGV. The CDR3 loop spans 15 amino acids. Trimming took 5 bases from V and 4 from J; bases not matched to a gene: 8. CDR3 nucleotide sequence: TGTGCCAGCAGCCCCAGCGGGAGAGAGGCAGATACGCAGTATTTT. This codes for CASSPSGREADTQYF. Full variable domain (rest looked up from reference TRBV11-2 and TRBJ2-3): EAGVAQSPRYKIIEKRQSVAFWCNPISGHATLYWYQQILGQGPKLLIQFQNNGVVDDSQLPKDRFSAERLKGVDSTLKIQPAKLEDSAVYLCASSPSGREADTQYFGPGTRLTVL.

CDR3: CASSLDGYGYTF. The DNA for the CDR3 is TGTGCCAGCAGCTTAGACGGTTATGGCTACACCTTC. The chain links TRBV7-9 to TRBJ1-2; D gene unclear. The CDR3 runs 12 residues. Germline CDR1 is SEHNR and CDR2 is FQNEAQ (reference sequence). Trimming took 1 base from V and 5 from J, leaving 5 bases between them.

The chain is built from TRBV4-3 and TRBJ1-2; TRBD1 is a possible D gene (5 bases). V lost 2 bases to trimming and J lost 7 bases, with 17 bases between them. CDR3 length equals 15 residues. Germline CDR1 is LGHNA and CDR2 is YSLEER. CDR3 sequence reads: CASSQTGGSLPGYTF. The DNA of the CDR3 is TGCGCCAGCAGCCAAACAGGCGGATCCCTCCCTGGCTACACCTTC.

This sequence joins TRBV6-5 and TRBJ2-7; 8 bases are shared with TRBD2. CDR1 is MNHEY and CDR2 is SVGAGI in the germline V gene. The CDR3 spans 14 residues. Trimming cost V 2 bases and J 3 bases; bases outside gene matches: 3. The CDR3, as DNA: TGTGCCAGCAGTTACGGCGGGAGGAACTACGAGCAGTACTTC. Amino acids: CASSYGGRNYEQYF.

There are a few counts of this clone. The chain employs TRBV5-1 and TRBJ2-7; 12 bases are shared with TRBD1. The CDR3 covers 16 residues. Trimming cost V 4 bases and J 4 bases; bases outside gene matches: 9. Germline V gene sequence: CDR1 SGHRS, CDR2 YFSETQ. CDR3 sequence: CASSTQGQGAIYEQYF. The CDR3 DNA sequence: TGCGCCAGCAGCACCCAGGGACAGGGGGCAATTTACGAGCAGTACTTC. The complete variable domain, with remaining parts taken from reference TRBV5-1 and TRBJ2-7, reads KAGVTQTPRYLIKTRGQQVTLSCSPISGHRSVSWYQQTPGQGLQFLFEYFSETQRNKGNFPGRFSGRQFSNSRSEMNVSTLELGDSALYLCASSTQGQGAIYEQYFGPGTRLTVT.

This clone has a single count. The genes are TRBV15 and TRBJ2-7; 11 nucleotides line up with TRBD2. Germline values: CDR1 LNHNV, CDR2 YYDKDF (reference sequence). The CDR3 is 15 residues long. The V and J ends lost 5 bases and 2 bases, in that order; junction bases with no gene match: 5. The CDR3 sequence is CATSATSGGPYEQYF. CDR3 bases: TGTGCCACCAGCGCAACTAGCGGGGGCCCCTACGAGCAGTACTTC.

The sample holds a few counts of this clone. The V call is TRBV30, the J call TRBJ2-1; D gene unclear. The germline V and J ends were trimmed by 0 bases and 5 bases, with 14 bases remaining between them. This CDR3 is built from 15 residues. Per the germline V gene, CDR1 is GTSNPN and CDR2 is SVGIG (reference sequence). The CDR3 bases are TGTGCCTGGAGTGTACTCCGGGTTTTCAACAATGAGCAGTTCTTC. Protein: CAWSVLRVFNNEQFF.